These 21 T cell receptor beta chains were sequenced from one sample in a study of monozygotic twins with inflammatory bowel disease (dated by TCRdb to the late 2010s). Library creation used 5' RACE. The run used an Illumina HiSeq 2500. The reads went through TCRdb reprocessing, and each CDR3 protein sequence gets one entry with no DNA. For this sample, the table gives around 100,000 distinct CDR3 sequences. The ten biggest clones cover approximately 2% of the sample. Sequenced sample: blood. The receptor set was obtained from a human donor with ulcerative colitis or Crohn's disease, or a healthy co-twin of an affected twin (not recorded which).

This chain links TRBV15 with TRBJ2-1; there is no DNA to check the TCRdb D call of TRBD1. Germline V lookup: CDR1 LNHNV, CDR2 YYDKDF (reference sequence). This CDR3 region has 14 residues. The chain's CDR3 is CATSPRGDSNEQFF. Combining the CDR3 with reference TRBV15 and TRBJ2-1 gives the whole variable domain DAMVIQNPRYQVTQFGKPVTLSCSQTLNHNVMYWYQQKSSQAPKLLFHYYDKDFNNEADTPDNFQSRRPNTSFCFLDIRSPGLGDTAMYLCATSPRGDSNEQFFGPGTRLTVL.

The V gene is TRBV4-3, the J gene TRBJ1-1. CDR3 length: 13 residues. CDR1 is LGHNA, CDR2 YSLEER, per germline. CDR3 region: CASSQLVGTEAFF.

CDR3 residues: CASTKGVIFSYEQYF. The rearrangement uses TRBV28 and TRBJ2-7. Germline CDR1 MDHEN, CDR2 SYDVKM. This CDR3 is built from 15 residues. The full variable domain, with the rest looked up from reference TRBV28 and TRBJ2-7, is DVKVTQSSRYLVKRTGEKVFLECVQDMDHENMFWYRQDPGLGLRLIYFSYDVKMKEKGDIPEGYSVSREKKERFSLILESASTNQTSMYLCASTKGVIFSYEQYFGPGTRLTVT.

This chain uses TRBV13 with TRBJ1-6; as DNA is missing, the TRBD1 call by TCRdb cannot be tested. Germline values: CDR1 PRHDT, CDR2 FYEKMQ (reference sequence). CDR3 length: 14 residues. CDR3 sequence reads: CASSLGAGVSPLHF.

The genes are TRBV25-1 and TRBJ2-2; no DNA is available, so the TRBD1 call from TCRdb remains unchecked. Germline V lookup: CDR1 MGHDK, CDR2 SYGVNS. The CDR3 covers 15 residues. The CDR3 is CASSEYGRDTGELFF.

The rearrangement uses TRBV7-2 and TRBJ2-1. Germline CDR1 is SGHTA and CDR2 is FQGNSA. The CDR3 runs 15 residues. CDR3 protein: CASSFTGGSYNEQFF.

The V call is TRBV5-1, the J call TRBJ2-7; TCRdb's D gene call, TRBD2, goes unchecked for lack of DNA. Germline V gene data show CDR1 as SGHRS and CDR2 as YFSETQ. The CDR3 totals 14 residues. The CDR3 sequence is CASSLGEGWYEQYF. Full variable domain (outside the CDR3, taken from reference TRBV5-1 and TRBJ2-7): KAGVTQTPRYLIKTRGQQVTLSCSPISGHRSVSWYQQTPGQGLQFLFEYFSETQRNKGNFPGRFSGRQFSNSRSEMNVSTLELGDSALYLCASSLGEGWYEQYFGPGTRLTVT.

The V call is TRBV3-1, the J call TRBJ1-3. Germline CDR1 reads LGHDT; CDR2 reads YNNKEL (reference sequence). The length of the CDR3 is 14 residues. This CDR3 is CASSQVLHRNTIYF.

V usage is TRBV5-4 and J usage is TRBJ2-1. The CDR3 length is 15 residues. Germline loops: CDR1 SGHNT, CDR2 YYREEE (reference sequence). The CDR3 region is CASSLGSGSYNEQFF.

This chain joins TRBV7-2 and TRBJ1-1. The germline V gene has CDR1 SGHTA and CDR2 FQGNSA. There are 14 residues in the CDR3. CDR3 residues: CASRYRFMNTEAFF.

This chain joins TRBV29-1 and TRBJ2-3. Germline V gene lookup returns CDR1 SQVTM and CDR2 ANQGSEA. There are 12 residues in the CDR3. The CDR3 spells CSVKSSTDTQYF.

The chain joins TRBV14 to TRBJ2-1. CDR1 is SGHDN, CDR2 FVKESK, per germline. The CDR3 runs 15 residues. This CDR3 is CASSKPSGWNNEQFF.

J is TRBJ2-7 and V is TRBV10-3; TCRdb picks TRBD1, but there is no DNA to check that call. Germline V gene sequence: CDR1 ENHRY, CDR2 SYGVKD. This CDR3 has 14 amino acids. The CDR3 protein is CAISDGGRGYEQYF.

J is TRBJ2-7 and V is TRBV7-2. Germline CDR1 is SGHTA and CDR2 is FQGNSA. This CDR3 is built from 12 residues. This chain's CDR3 is CASADNTYEQYF.

J is TRBJ1-2 and V is TRBV20-1. The CDR3 totals 15 residues. Per the germline V gene, CDR1 is DFQATT and CDR2 is SNEGSKA (reference sequence). CDR3 sequence: CSASRGLVPRDGYTF.

J is TRBJ2-7 and V is TRBV3-1. The CDR3 has 17 amino acids. Germline V CDR1 and CDR2: LGHDT, YNNKEL (reference sequence). Here the CDR3 reads CASSYSSVSGSANEQYF.

This rearrangement joins TRBV30 to TRBJ1-1; the TCRdb call, TRBD1, lacks DNA for checking. Germline V gene sequence: CDR1 GTSNPN, CDR2 SVGIG (reference sequence). This CDR3 has 13 residues. The CDR3 protein is CAWYQGFPTEAFF.

The chain has TRBV6-5 and TRBJ2-7. This CDR3 is built from 13 residues. CDR1 is MNHEY, CDR2 SVGAGI, per germline. The CDR3 spells CASSQGPTYEQYF.

The chain employs TRBV10-3 and TRBJ2-5; TCRdb indicates TRBD1, and absent DNA this call remains unverified. Germline CDR1 and CDR2: ENHRY and SYGVKD. CDR3 length: 15 residues. CDR3 residues: CAISGGQGTGPTQYF.

The chain employs TRBV7-9 and TRBJ2-7. CDR3 length equals 13 residues. The germline V gene has CDR1 SEHNR and CDR2 FQNEAQ (reference sequence). CDR3 region: CASSLDQTYEQYF.

The V call is TRBV7-3, the J call TRBJ2-1; as DNA is missing, the TRBD2 call by TCRdb cannot be tested. Germline V gives CDR1 SGHTA, CDR2 FQGTGA. The CDR3 length is 21 residues. The CDR3 here is CASSLNFPGTSGSSPYNEQFF.